This TCR beta chain was identified in a study of brain metastases from non-small cell lung cancer. Generated by immunoSEQ multiplex PCR, the TCRdb table keeps only in-frame clones and is missing some. The sample holds some 1,500 clones, 86% seen once. Per germline, CDR1 ENHRY and CDR2 SYGVKD. The CDR3 runs 14 residues. V lost 5 bases and J 2 bases, leaving 10 bases between the germline ends. The rearrangement joins TRBV10-3 to TRBJ2-1; TRBD1 or TRBD2 may be the D gene (5 bases each). The origin of this receptor is a donor over 35 with non-small cell lung cancer. Sequences were obtained from tumor-adjacent normal tissue. The CDR3 DNA reads TGTGCCATCAGTAGAGGGGATACCTACAATGAGCAGTTCTTC. This translates into CAISRGDTYNEQFF.